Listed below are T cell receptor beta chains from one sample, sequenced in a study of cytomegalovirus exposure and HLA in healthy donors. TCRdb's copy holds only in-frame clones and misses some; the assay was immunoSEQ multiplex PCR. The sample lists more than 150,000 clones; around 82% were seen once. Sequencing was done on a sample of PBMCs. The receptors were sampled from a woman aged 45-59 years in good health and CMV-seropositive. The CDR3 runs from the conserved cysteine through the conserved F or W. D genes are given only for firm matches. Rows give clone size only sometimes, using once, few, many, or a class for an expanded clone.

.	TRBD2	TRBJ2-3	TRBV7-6	CASSSSGTDTQYF	TGTGCCAGCAGCTCTAGCGGAACAGATACGCAGTATTTT
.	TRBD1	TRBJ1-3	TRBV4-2	CASSPTGGTIYF	TGTGCCAGCAGCCCAACAGGGGGGACCATATATTTT
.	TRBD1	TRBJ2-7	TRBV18	CASAAAGTGPEQYF	TGTGCCAGCGCGGCGGCGGGGACAGGGCCCGAGCAGTACTTC
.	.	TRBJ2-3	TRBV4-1	CASSQVPGDTQYF	TGCGCCAGCAGCCAAGTTCCAGGGGATACGCAGTATTTT
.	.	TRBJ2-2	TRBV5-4	CASSLAPSYAGELFF	TGTGCCAGCAGCTTGGCTCCCTCCTACGCCGGGGAGCTGTTTTTT
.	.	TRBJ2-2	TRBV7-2	CASSRGTGELFF	TGTGCCAGCAGCCGGGGCACCGGGGAGCTGTTTTTT
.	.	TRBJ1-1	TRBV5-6	CASRVAMNTEAFF	TGTGCCAGCAGGGTGGCAATGAACACTGAAGCTTTCTTT
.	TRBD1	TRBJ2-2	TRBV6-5	CASSLQGNRPGELFF	TGTGCCAGCAGCCTACAGGGGAATCGGCCCGGGGAGCTGTTTTTT
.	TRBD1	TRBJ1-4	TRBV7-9	CASSLVLPGQEPSNEKLFF	TGTGCCAGCAGCTTAGTTCTCCCGGGACAGGAGCCTTCTAATGAAAAACTGTTTTTT
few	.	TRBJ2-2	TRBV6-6	CASSLLYTGELFF	TGTGCCAGCAGCTTACTGTACACCGGGGAGCTGTTTTTT
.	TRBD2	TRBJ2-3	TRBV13	CASSLFGLAGGPSTDTQYF	TGTGCCAGCAGCTTATTCGGACTAGCGGGGGGACCTAGCACAGATACGCAGTATTTT
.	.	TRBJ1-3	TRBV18	CASSLISGNTIYF	TGTGCCAGCTCACTAATTTCTGGAAACACCATATATTTT
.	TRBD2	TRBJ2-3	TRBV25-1	CASSVAGSTDTQYF	TGTGCCAGCAGCGTAGCGGGGAGCACAGATACGCAGTATTTT
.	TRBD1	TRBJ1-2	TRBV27	CASRAPGGGYTF	TGTGCCAGCAGAGCCCCAGGGGGTGGCTACACCTTC
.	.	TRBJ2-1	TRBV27	CASSLVGGSYNEQFF	TGTGCCAGCAGTTTAGTCGGCGGCTCCTACAATGAGCAGTTCTTC
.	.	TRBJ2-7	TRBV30	CAWSVGQSYEQYF	TGTGCCTGGAGTGTTGGACAATCCTACGAGCAGTACTTC
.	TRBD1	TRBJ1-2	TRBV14	CASSHPWDSPNYGYTF	TGTGCCAGCAGCCATCCGTGGGACAGTCCTAACTATGGCTACACCTTC
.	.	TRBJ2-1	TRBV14	CASSRGAGAGLRNEQFF	TGTGCCAGCAGCCGTGGTGCGGGGGCCGGATTGAGAAATGAGCAGTTCTTC
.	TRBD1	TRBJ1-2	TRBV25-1	CASRGQPYGYTF	TGTGCCAGCAGGGGACAGCCGTATGGCTACACCTTC
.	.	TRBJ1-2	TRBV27	CASSTSGTLGWHGYTF	TGTGCCAGCAGTACCTCCGGGACTCTCGGATGGCATGGCTACACCTTC
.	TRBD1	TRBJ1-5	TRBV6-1	CASSKQGADNQPQHF	TGTGCCAGCAGTAAACAGGGGGCGGACAATCAGCCCCAGCATTTT
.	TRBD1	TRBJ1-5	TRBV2	CASRDRVDNQPQHF	TGTGCCAGCCGGGACAGGGTCGATAATCAGCCCCAGCATTTT
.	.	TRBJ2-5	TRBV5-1	CASSLEGTVRETQYF	TGCGCCAGCAGCTTGGAAGGCACAGTCCGAGAGACCCAGTACTTC
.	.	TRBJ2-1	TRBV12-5	CASGPRDGEQFF	TGTGCTAGTGGACCCAGGGATGGTGAGCAGTTCTTC
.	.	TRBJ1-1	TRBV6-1	CASSGGWGQGFTEAFF	TGTGCCAGCAGTGGGGGTTGGGGGCAAGGTTTCACTGAAGCTTTCTTT
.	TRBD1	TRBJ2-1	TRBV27	CASSLLGDRQFF	TGTGCCAGCAGTTTACTAGGGGACAGGCAGTTCTTC
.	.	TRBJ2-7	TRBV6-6	CASGVQAQMEQYF	TGTGCCAGCGGCGTCCAGGCCCAGATGGAGCAGTACTTC
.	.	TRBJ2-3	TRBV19	CASSVGSHTDTQYF	TGTGCCAGTAGTGTTGGCTCGCACACAGATACGCAGTATTTT
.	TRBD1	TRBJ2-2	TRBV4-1	CASSQEVGTGTTGELFF	TGCGCCAGCAGCCAAGAGGTCGGGACAGGGACCACCGGGGAGCTGTTTTTT
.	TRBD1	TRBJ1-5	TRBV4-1	CASSTQGEINQPQHF	TGTGCCAGCAGCACGCAGGGGGAAATAAATCAGCCCCAGCATTTT
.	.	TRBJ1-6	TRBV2	CASSERPGRNSPLHF	TGTGCCAGCAGTGAGAGGCCAGGGAGGAATTCACCCCTCCACTTT
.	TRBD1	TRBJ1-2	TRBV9	CASSVGQGVYYGYTF	TGTGCCAGCAGCGTGGGACAGGGGGTATACTATGGCTACACCTTC
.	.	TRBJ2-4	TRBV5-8	CASSLRRGMSIQYF	TGTGCCAGCAGCTTGCGCAGGGGAATGAGCATTCAGTACTTC
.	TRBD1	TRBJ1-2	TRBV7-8	CASSSGESQGASYGYTF	TGTGCCAGCAGCTCAGGAGAAAGCCAGGGGGCCTCATATGGCTACACCTTC
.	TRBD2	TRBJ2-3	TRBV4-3	CASSQDLGRGGLNTDTQYF	TGCGCCAGCAGCCAAGATCTGGGGCGGGGGGGACTCAATACAGATACGCAGTATTTT
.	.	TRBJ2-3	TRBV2	CASSEAMGGRGDTQYF	TGTGCCAGCAGTGAAGCGATGGGGGGGCGAGGAGATACGCAGTATTTT
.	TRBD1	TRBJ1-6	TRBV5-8	CASSLAQQGHNSPLHF	TGTGCCAGCAGCTTGGCCCAACAGGGGCATAATTCACCCCTCCACTTT
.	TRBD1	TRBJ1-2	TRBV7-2	CASKSTGGNYGYTF	TGTGCCAGCAAGTCCACAGGGGGGAACTATGGCTACACCTTC
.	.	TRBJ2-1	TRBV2	CASEGEDHNEQFF	TGTGCCAGCGAGGGAGAAGACCACAATGAGCAGTTCTTC
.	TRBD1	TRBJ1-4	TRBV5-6	CASSLSTGGVNEKLFF	TGTGCCAGCAGCTTGTCCACAGGGGGCGTTAATGAAAAACTGTTTTTT
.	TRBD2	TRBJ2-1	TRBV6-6	CASSSRASGQEGEQFF	TGTGCCAGCAGTAGCCGGGCTAGCGGTCAGGAAGGTGAGCAGTTCTTC
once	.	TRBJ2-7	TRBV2	CASSETSGEEQYF	TGTGCCAGCAGTGAAACCTCCGGGGAGGAGCAGTACTTC
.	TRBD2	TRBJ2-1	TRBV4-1	CASSQEGLAAYNEQFF	TGCGCCAGCAGCCAAGAGGGACTAGCGGCCTACAATGAGCAGTTCTTC
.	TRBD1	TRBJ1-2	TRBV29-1	CSVETGVDYGYTF	TGCAGCGTTGAGACAGGGGTTGACTATGGCTACACCTTC